A selection of T cell receptor beta chains follows, all from one sample in a study of T cells after yellow fever vaccination. From the 5' RACE reads, TCRdb called clonotypes with MiXCR, one entry per CDR3 protein. Of approximately 330,000 distinct CDR3 sequences in the sample, roughly 3.9% were seen once. The sequencing used PBMCs, collected 5 days after the yellow fever booster vaccination. The receptor set was obtained from a man aged 18 to 30 who received the YFV17D yellow fever vaccine. Each CDR3 is given with its conserved first and last residue. The D gene is left open where the match is weak. Size values are once, few and many counts, or a class for expanded clones, and some rows have none.

J | D | V | size | CDR3 | DNA
TRBJ2-3 | TRBD2 | TRBV13 | many | CASSSPFGQRGNRADTQYF | TGTGCCAGCAGCTCCCCGTTTGGGCAGCGGGGGAATAGGGCAGATACGCAGTATTTT
TRBJ2-4 | - | TRBV10-3 | few | CAISESKLAKNIQYF | TGTGCCATCAGTGAGTCGAAGTTAGCCAAAAACATTCAGTACTTC
TRBJ2-5 | - | TRBV20-1 | many | CSATLVGTQYF | TGCAGTGCTACCCTAGTAGGGACCCAGTACTTC
TRBJ1-2 | TRBD1 | TRBV19 | many | CASEGQIYGYTF | TGTGCCAGTGAGGGACAGATCTATGGCTACACCTTC
TRBJ2-3 | TRBD2 | TRBV7-6 | few | CASSSGGGLDTQYF | TGTGCCAGCAGCTCCGGGGGGGGTTTAGATACGCAGTATTTT
TRBJ2-5 | - | TRBV29-1 | many | CSASRGETQYF | TGCAGCGCTTCTAGGGGAGAGACCCAGTACTTC
TRBJ1-1 | - | TRBV12-3/TRBV12-4 | - | CASRWSGARNTEAFF | TGTGCCAGCAGGTGGTCAGGGGCTCGGAACACTGAAGCTTTCTTT
TRBJ2-1 | - | TRBV3-1 | - | CASSQLASGPYNEQFF | TGTGCCAGCAGCCAACTCGCCAGCGGGCCTTACAATGAGCAGTTCTTC
TRBJ1-1 | TRBD1 | TRBV27 | many | CASSLFTGVETEAFF | TGTGCCAGCAGTTTATTTACAGGGGTGGAAACTGAAGCTTTCTTT
TRBJ2-5 | - | TRBV19 | - | CATDQGFRGMETQYF | TGTGCCACCGACCAAGGCTTTAGGGGAATGGAGACCCAGTACTTC
TRBJ2-6 | - | TRBV20-1 | - | CSASRLRGSGANVLTF | TGCAGTGCTAGCCGATTGCGGGGCTCAGGGGCCAACGTCCTGACTTTC
TRBJ1-6 | TRBD1 | TRBV7-9 | few | CASSLMRQGPSPLHF | TGTGCCAGCAGCTTAATGCGACAGGGTCCGTCACCCCTCCACTTT
TRBJ2-1 | TRBD2 | TRBV12-3/TRBV12-4 | few | CASLGPLAGEDEQFF | TGTGCCAGCCTGGGACCCCTAGCGGGGGAAGATGAGCAGTTCTTC
TRBJ2-3 | - | TRBV9 | many | CASSFLVDTQYF | TGTGCCAGCAGCTTTCTTGTAGATACGCAGTATTTT
TRBJ1-2 | - | TRBV5-5 | few | CASSLGTVGYTF | TGTGCCAGCAGCTTGGGGACAGTAGGCTACACCTTC
TRBJ1-5 | - | TRBV27 | - | CASKGLVGRGNQPQHF | TGTGCCAGCAAGGGGTTGGTGGGTCGGGGCAATCAGCCCCAGCATTTT
TRBJ2-4 | TRBD2 | TRBV7-2 | few | CASSFQRGKNIQYF | TGTGCCAGCAGCTTTCAGCGGGGGAAAAACATTCAGTACTTC
TRBJ1-6 | - | TRBV12-3/TRBV12-4 | few | CASGGRVGPLHF | TGTGCCAGCGGGGGGAGGGTTGGGCCCCTCCACTTT
TRBJ2-3 | - | TRBV9 | few | CASSVGGRAGTDTQYF | TGTGCCAGCAGCGTTGGGGGGCGTGCTGGCACAGATACGCAGTATTTT
TRBJ2-1 | TRBD2 | TRBV11-3 | few | CASSLGLAVNEQFF | TGTGCCAGCAGCTTGGGACTAGCGGTTAATGAGCAGTTCTTC
TRBJ1-6 | - | TRBV6-6 | - | CASSLNHAVQGSPLHF | TGTGCCAGCAGCCTAAATCATGCGGTACAGGGTTCACCCCTCCACTTT
TRBJ2-7 | TRBD2 | TRBV11-2 | few | CASSSPRTGGPYEQYF | TGTGCCAGCAGCTCCCCGCGAACGGGGGGGCCCTACGAGCAGTACTTC
TRBJ1-1 | - | TRBV7-9 | many | CASSPSLAKNTEAFF | TGTGCCAGCAGCCCCTCCTTGGCCAAGAACACTGAAGCTTTCTTT
TRBJ2-3 | - | TRBV9 | few | CASSVSGTTFSTDTQYF | TGTGCCAGCAGCGTTTCCGGGACAACTTTTAGCACAGATACGCAGTATTTT
TRBJ2-5 | - | TRBV7-9 | few | CASQSSGRSQETQYF | TGTGCCAGCCAAAGCTCGGGACGGTCCCAAGAGACCCAGTACTTC
TRBJ2-7 | - | TRBV7-2 | few | CASSQSRGRQVYYEQYF | TGTGCCAGCAGCCAAAGTCGGGGGCGGCAGGTATACTACGAGCAGTACTTC
TRBJ1-6 | - | TRBV10-2 | - | CASVSQNSPLHF | TGCGCCAGCGTTTCACAGAATTCACCCCTCCACTTT
TRBJ2-5 | - | TRBV5-6 | many | CASSSARQETQYF | TGTGCCAGCAGCTCAGCCCGACAAGAGACCCAGTACTTC
TRBJ2-2 | - | TRBV4-1 | many | CASSHNARNTGELFF | TGCGCCAGCAGCCATAACGCAAGAAACACCGGGGAGCTGTTTTTT
TRBJ2-3 | - | TRBV5-1 | many | CASSLVPLSRTSDTQYF | TGCGCCAGCAGCCTGGTTCCCCTCAGCAGGACCTCAGATACGCAGTATTTT
TRBJ2-5 | TRBD2 | TRBV6-2/TRBV6-3 | - | CASTLPPQRGVQETQYF | TGTGCCAGCACCCTCCCGCCCCAGCGGGGGGTACAAGAGACCCAGTACTTC
TRBJ2-3 | - | TRBV5-1 | few | CASHLASTDTQYF | TGCGCCAGCCACCTGGCGAGCACAGATACGCAGTATTTT
TRBJ2-3 | TRBD2 | TRBV5-1 | - | CASRIGTSGGLDTQYF | TGCGCCAGCAGAATTGGGACTAGCGGGGGGCTAGATACGCAGTATTTT
TRBJ1-5 | - | TRBV27 | many | CASSFKSNQPQHF | TGTGCCAGCAGTTTCAAGAGCAATCAGCCCCAGCATTTT
TRBJ2-1 | - | TRBV20-1 | - | CSAQDSSSYNEQFF | TGCAGTGCTCAGGACAGCAGCTCCTACAATGAGCAGTTCTTC
TRBJ2-2 | TRBD2 | TRBV7-2 | many | CASSYLAGALNTGELFF | TGTGCCAGCAGCTATTTAGCGGGGGCCTTGAACACCGGGGAGCTGTTTTTT
TRBJ2-2 | - | TRBV24-1 | few | CATSARQAFTGELFF | TGTGCCACCAGTGCTCGTCAAGCGTTCACCGGGGAGCTGTTTTTT
TRBJ1-3 | TRBD1 | TRBV7-9 | - | CASSEITGGIGNTIYF | TGTGCCAGCAGCGAGATCACAGGGGGGATCGGAAACACCATATATTTT
TRBJ1-1 | - | TRBV10-3 | many | CAITQQEGTEAFF | TGTGCCATCACACAACAGGAGGGCACTGAAGCTTTCTTT
TRBJ2-2 | TRBD1 | TRBV7-9 | few | CASSWDRVGTGELFF | TGTGCCAGCAGCTGGGACAGGGTCGGGACCGGGGAGCTGTTTTTT
TRBJ2-7 | - | TRBV20-1 | many | CSASPATSYEQYF | TGCAGTGCTAGCCCAGCAACCTCCTACGAGCAGTACTTC